The clone carrying this T cell receptor (beta chain) was seen many times. Its antigen is not known. cDNA synthesis was performed by 5'RACE with 10-nucleotide random UMIs. Each CDR3 protein is one row after TCRdb ran MiXCR on the 5' RACE reads. The table has about 21,000 distinct CDR3 sequences, 7.5% seen once. This sample was taken from a study of neurological immune-mediated disorders. Study outcomes and limitations: HTLV-1-associated myelopathy displayed the greatest TCR clonal expansion, and multiple sclerosis exhibited the smallest, lower than that of healthy controls. Sharing of CDR3 amino acid sequences among expanded clones across subjects was absent, suggesting private repertoires in all groups.

Libraries from sorted cells each used approximately 1 million CD4+ or CD8+ T cells. V was trimmed by 0 bases and J by 1 base, leaving 9 bases between them. Germline loops: CDR1 GTSNPN, CDR2 SVGIG (reference sequence). This CDR3 comprises 14 residues. This clonotype was obtained from a woman under 40 with HTLV-1-associated myelopathy (HAM/TSP). Input material: CD8+ T cells from blood. V is TRBV30 and J is TRBJ1-1, with no clear D. The CDR3 DNA sequence: TGTGCCTGGAGTGTACAAGGCAGGAACACTGAAGCTTTCTTT. Encoded protein: CAWSVQGRNTEAFF.